This entry features one T cell receptor (beta chain) sequence. Its antigen is unknown. The data belong to a study of multiple sclerosis patients with progressive multifocal leukoencephalopathy. Study observations and caveats: Lower normalized Shannon entropy suggested reduced TRB diversity in most PML patients. It is unclear whether the findings reflect JC virus infection or general immunocompromise.

Time point noted: 12 to 13 months of natalizumab therapy. Libraries were prepared by immunoSEQ multiplex PCR; TCRdb keeps only in-frame clonotypes and omits some of them. The repertoire holds some 25,000 clones, with less than 95% as singletons. CDR3 length: 14 amino acids. Per the germline V gene, CDR1 is SNHLY and CDR2 is FYNNEI. V gave up 1 base and J gave up 8 bases, with 14 bases separating them. The material was PBMCs, obtained from a patient treated with natalizumab. The sequence derives from a young man with multiple sclerosis. This rearrangement joins TRBV2 to TRBJ1-1; possible D gene TRBD1, 5 bases. The CDR3: CASSEGTRGSEAFF. Here the CDR3 DNA reads TGTGCCAGCAGTGAAGGGACGAGGGGCTCGGAAGCTTTCTTT.